The present entry profiles one TCR beta chain with its context. The CDR3 contains 13 residues. V trimming: 6 bases; J trimming: 3 bases; junction bases outside the gene matches: 3. Germline values: CDR1 SNHLY, CDR2 FYNNEI. This sample is drawn from a study of cytomegalovirus exposure and HLA in healthy donors. Clones were read by immunoSEQ multiplex PCR, and TCRdb kept only the in-frame ones, dropping some. The sample records roughly 59,000 clones, over 90% being singletons. The material sequenced was PBMCs. V usage is TRBV2 and J usage is TRBJ2-7, with 9 positions matching TRBD1. This TCR was recovered from a man aged 18 to 29 in good health and CMV-seropositive. DNA of the CDR3: TGTGCCAGCAGCGGACAGGGGATCTACGAGCAGTACTTC. This translates into CASSGQGIYEQYF.